The entry below describes one T cell receptor beta chain. These data belong to a study of T cell changes during pregnancy in multiple sclerosis. Method: immunoSEQ multiplex PCR; TCRdb's copy keeps in-frame clones and lacks some. The table includes approximately 100,000 clones, around 93% detected once. V shed 0 bases and J shed 3 bases, with 8 bases lying between them. The CDR3 is 15 amino acids. Germline V gene data show CDR1 as ENHRY and CDR2 as SYGVKD. This clonotype originated in a female donor with multiple sclerosis, enrolled in a pregnancy study. This rearrangement joins TRBV10-3 to TRBJ2-2; no reliable D call. The sample here was peripheral blood, taken in the first trimester of pregnancy. The CDR3 DNA reads TGTGCCATCAGTGAGTCGCGCCGAGACACCGGGGAGCTGTTTTTT. It yields the protein CAISESRRDTGELFF.